Shown below are 31 T cell receptor beta chains from a single sample sequenced in a study of T cells in Graves' hyperthyroidism and ophthalmopathy. There were TCR beta CDR3 regions amplified from RNA transcripts. Carried out on the TCR CDR3, a first-round RT-PCR used the HTBI primer set. MiXCR, run by TCRdb on the multiplex PCR reads, gives a single entry per CDR3 protein. The sample lists about 520,000 distinct CDR3 sequences; around 24% were seen once. The source material was blood. The receptors originated from a woman in her twenties or thirties with Graves' ophthalmopathy.

This sequence joins TRBV6-1 and TRBJ2-5, with 11 bases matching TRBD2. The CDR3 is 17 residues long. The germline V gene has CDR1 MNHNS and CDR2 SASEGT. The V segment lost 0 bases and the J segment 7 bases; nucleotides outside the gene matches: 10. CDR3 amino acids: CASSEAVLAGGPRTQYF. The CDR3 DNA is TGTGCCAGCAGTGAAGCAGTCCTAGCGGGGGGTCCCAGGACCCAGTACTTC.

This clonotype was recorded at least ten times. This chain uses TRBV15 with TRBJ2-7, with 11 bases aligning to TRBD1. Germline-derived CDR1 and CDR2 are LNHNV and YYDKDF (reference sequence). The CDR3 is made up of 14 amino acids. V lost 3 bases and J lost 6; bases outside the gene matches: 4. The CDR3 loop reads CATSSPDRGREQYF. DNA for the CDR3: TGTGCCACCAGCAGCCCGGACAGGGGGCGCGAGCAGTACTTC.

The chain links TRBV6-2 or TRBV6-3 to TRBJ2-5; TRBD2 aligns across 15 bases. The CDR3 sequence is 18 residues long. Trimming cost V 0 bases and J 7 bases; bases outside gene matches: 9. Germline CDR1 is MNHEY and CDR2 is SVGEGT. The CDR3 reads CASSYSVRTSGGAWTQYF. The CDR3 coding sequence is TGTGCCAGCAGTTACTCCGTTCGGACTAGCGGGGGGGCCTGGACCCAGTACTTC.

This clonotype was recorded at least ten times. This sequence joins TRBV11-1 and TRBJ2-7; TRBD1 agrees at 8 bases. V lost 4 bases to trimming and J lost 0 bases; unmatched junction nucleotides: 8. CDR1 SGHAT and CDR2 FQDESV come from the germline V gene (reference sequence). The CDR3 runs to 16 residues. CDR3 region: CASSWWGQESSYEQYF. The CDR3 nucleotides are TGTGCCAGCAGCTGGTGGGGACAGGAGAGCTCCTACGAGCAGTACTTC.

The chain recombines TRBV14 with TRBJ1-2; maybe TRBD1 (6 bases). CDR1 and CDR2 (germline): SGHDN, FVKESK. Trimming cost V 6 bases and J 4 bases, with 12 bases left between them. The CDR3 loop spans 13 amino acids. CDR3 in amino acids: CASSMDSLYGYTF. CDR3 DNA: TGTGCCAGCAGTATGGACAGTCTCTATGGCTACACCTTC.

V usage is TRBV7-2 and J usage is TRBJ2-7, with 10 bases matching TRBD2. Trimming took 3 bases from V and 3 from J; bases not matched to a gene: 5. Per the germline V gene, CDR1 is SGHTA and CDR2 is FQGNSA. This CDR3 is 15 amino acids long. The CDR3, as DNA: TGTGCCAGCAGCTTGGAGGGACTAGCGTTCTACGAGCAGTACTTC. Amino acid sequence: CASSLEGLAFYEQYF.

The gene calls are TRBV28 and TRBJ1-2; D gene uncertain. With 5 bases removed from V and 4 bases from J, the gap between germline ends came to 11 bases. Germline lookup yields CDR1 MDHEN and CDR2 SYDVKM. The CDR3 sequence is 13 residues long. The CDR3 DNA follows: TGTGCCAGCAGTACCACAAGGGCCTATGGCTACACCTTC. Translation: CASSTTRAYGYTF.

The chain links TRBV15 to TRBJ2-7, with 7 bases matching TRBD1. Germline CDR1 LNHNV, CDR2 YYDKDF (reference sequence). The CDR3 spans 15 residues. V gave up 0 bases and J gave up 6 bases; unmatched junction bases: 8. The CDR3 loop reads CATSRDLTGSSEQYF. In DNA form, the CDR3 reads TGTGCCACCAGCAGAGACCTGACAGGGTCCAGCGAGCAGTACTTC. The full variable domain, with the rest looked up from reference TRBV15 and TRBJ2-7, is DAMVIQNPRYQVTQFGKPVTLSCSQTLNHNVMYWYQQKSSQAPKLLFHYYDKDFNNEADTPDNFQSRRPNTSFCFLDIRSPGLGDTAMYLCATSRDLTGSSEQYFGPGTRLTVT.

The CDR3 nucleotides read TGTGCCAGCAGCCCTACCGGGCCGAACACCGGGGAGCTGTTTTTT. This sequence encodes CASSPTGPNTGELFF. The chain uses TRBV7-3 and TRBJ2-2; D gene ambiguous. The germline V gene encodes CDR1 SGHTA and CDR2 FQGTGA. CDR3 size: 15 residues. The V gene lost 5 bases and the J gene lost 0 bases, with 10 bases spanning the gap. The full variable domain, its missing parts supplied by reference TRBV7-3 and TRBJ2-2, is GAGVSQTPSNKVTEKGKYVELRCDPISGHTALYWYRQSLGQGPEFLIYFQGTGAADDSGLPNDRFFAVRPEGSVSTLKIQRTERGDSAVYLCASSPTGPNTGELFFGEGSRLTVL.

This clonotype showed up many times. The chain is built from TRBV28 and TRBJ2-7; D is uncertain. Trimming stripped 4 bases from V and 0 bases from J, with 19 bases between. Looked up from germline, CDR1 is MDHEN and CDR2 is SYDVKM. CDR3 size: 17 residues. CDR3 nucleotides: TGTGCCAGCAGTTCCCCGTCGGGTGCGCAGTACTCCTACGAGCAGTACTTC. This translates into CASSSPSGAQYSYEQYF.

This clonotype was found many times. This chain joins TRBV6-1 and TRBJ1-1; 7 positions agree with TRBD1. The CDR3 spans 14 residues. With V trimmed by 1 base and J by 8 bases, 7 bases remained unmatched. Germline V gives CDR1 MNHNS, CDR2 SASEGT. The CDR3 spells CASSEGPGQREAFF. The CDR3 DNA follows: TGTGCCAGCAGTGAAGGACCGGGACAGCGCGAAGCTTTCTTT.

CDR3 residues: CATSDTWGQQETQYF. The CDR3 DNA reads TGTGCCACCAGTGATACATGGGGACAGCAAGAGACCCAGTACTTC. This rearrangement joins TRBV24-1 to TRBJ2-5; 7 nucleotides match TRBD1. Looked up from germline, CDR1 is KGHDR and CDR2 is SFDVKD. V was clipped by 3 bases and J by 2 bases; unmatched bases: 5. The CDR3 has 15 residues.

This clonotype was seen at least ten times. The chain employs TRBV29-1 and TRBJ1-1; maybe TRBD1 (6 bases). V lost 2 bases to trimming and J lost 4 bases, with 11 bases between them. From germline, CDR1 is SQVTM and CDR2 ANQGSEA. The CDR3 covers 13 residues. DNA for the CDR3: TGCAGCGTTGAAAGGACAGCAATCACTGAAGCTTTCTTT. Its translation: CSVERTAITEAFF.

This clonotype was recorded a few times. The junction and the germline gene differ at one end; a read error may be behind it. The chain is built from TRBV12-3 or TRBV12-4 and TRBJ1-1; the D is unclear. This CDR3 region has 12 residues. The CDR3 coding sequence is TGTGCCAGCAGCCTGGACTTTGCTGATGCTTTCTTT. Its protein is CASSLDFADAFF.

This rearrangement joins TRBV29-1 to TRBJ1-1, with no clear D. Germline V gene sequence: CDR1 SQVTM, CDR2 ANQGSEA. The V and J ends lost 4 bases and 4 bases respectively, with 10 bases between them. The CDR3 has 12 residues. CDR3 DNA sequence: TGCAGCGTTGTTGACCCGGGCACTGAAGCTTTCTTT. It codes for CSVVDPGTEAFF.

Concerning this clonotype: A much larger clone lies a single base off, so this may be a read error. This chain uses TRBV30 with TRBJ1-5; 7 positions agree with TRBD1. The germline V gene encodes CDR1 GTSNPN and CDR2 SVGIG (reference sequence). The CDR3 runs to 11 residues. The CDR3 sequence is CAWSERGPQQF. As DNA, the CDR3 is TGTGCCTGGAGTGAAAGGGGGCCCCAGCAGTTT.

This clonotype has a count of ten or more. The chain combines TRBV3-1 with TRBJ2-4; 7 bases align to TRBD1. CDR1 and CDR2 (germline): LGHDT, YNNKEL (reference sequence). V trimming: 4 bases; J trimming: 6 bases; junction bases outside the gene matches: 6. The CDR3 extends over 14 amino acids. This chain's CDR3 is CASSRDRDGNIQYF. The CDR3 DNA reads as TGTGCCAGCAGCCGAGACAGGGATGGAAACATTCAGTACTTC.

This clonotype came up a few times. The chain combines TRBV4-1 with TRBJ1-2; D is ambiguous. The V and J ends lost 0 bases and 7 bases respectively, with 15 bases between them. Germline lookup yields CDR1 MGHRA and CDR2 YSYEKL. The CDR3 sequence is 15 residues long. DNA for the CDR3: TGCGCCAGCAGCCAAGATGGCGGGGTCCTGGGTGGCTACACCTTC. This gives the protein CASSQDGGVLGGYTF.

This chain links TRBV28 with TRBJ1-2; D unclear. The CDR3 extends over 14 amino acids. The germline V gene encodes CDR1 MDHEN and CDR2 SYDVKM. Trimming pared 2 bases from V and 3 bases from J, leaving 10 bases between. The CDR3 sequence: CASSLPASHYGYTF. The CDR3 nucleotides are TGTGCCAGCAGTTTACCGGCCAGCCACTATGGCTACACCTTC.

This clonotype was picked up a small number of times. In DNA form, the CDR3 reads TGTGCCAGCAGCCCCACAGGGGGCCGGTACGAGCAGTACTTC. Translated, it gives CASSPTGGRYEQYF. This sequence joins TRBV11-2 and TRBJ2-7; 9 bases line up with TRBD1. V shed 5 bases and J 4 bases; nucleotides not matched to a gene: 6. From germline, CDR1 is SGHAT and CDR2 FQNNGV. This CDR3 comprises 14 residues. The whole variable domain, remainder taken from reference TRBV11-2 and TRBJ2-7, is EAGVAQSPRYKIIEKRQSVAFWCNPISGHATLYWYQQILGQGPKLLIQFQNNGVVDDSQLPKDRFSAERLKGVDSTLKIQPAKLEDSAVYLCASSPTGGRYEQYFGPGTRLTVT.

The chain joins TRBV6-5 to TRBJ1-5, with D perhaps matching TRBD1 (6 bases). The ends were cut back, 0 bases at V and 5 bases at J, with 14 bases in the middle. This CDR3 spans 16 amino acids. Germline CDR1 is MNHEY and CDR2 is SVGAGI. The CDR3: CASSYSWGTRDQPQHF. The CDR3 nucleotides are TGTGCCAGCAGTTACTCGTGGGGGACAAGAGATCAGCCCCAGCATTTT.

This clonotype was picked up a small number of times. The chain is built from TRBV20-1 and TRBJ2-7; 11 bases agree with TRBD2. The CDR3 covers 14 residues. The ends lost 6 bases at V and 4 bases at J; junction bases unmatched: 8. From germline, CDR1 is DFQATT and CDR2 SNEGSKA (reference sequence). The CDR3 here is CSAWLSGRVYEQYF. CDR3 in DNA: TGCAGTGCCTGGCTTAGCGGGAGGGTATACGAGCAGTACTTC.

At least ten counts were recorded for this clonotype. The V gene is TRBV12-3 or TRBV12-4, the J gene TRBJ1-1; D is undetermined. V lost 3 bases to trimming and J lost 0 bases, with 2 bases between them. The CDR3 is 12 residues long. The CDR3 here is CASSFLNTEAFF. The CDR3 coding sequence is TGTGCCAGCAGTTTTCTGAACACTGAAGCTTTCTTT.

This clonotype was observed a few times. The chain uses TRBV6-5 and TRBJ2-7; 8 nucleotides line up with TRBD1. CDR3 size: 15 residues. The V segment lost 4 bases and the J segment 0 bases; nucleotides outside the gene matches: 5. CDR1 is MNHEY and CDR2 is SVGAGI in the germline V gene. CDR3 sequence reads: CASSSRQGFSYEQYF. As DNA, the CDR3 is TGTGCCAGCAGTTCCCGACAGGGGTTCTCCTACGAGCAGTACTTC.

This clonotype showed up many times. The chain links TRBV12-3 or TRBV12-4 to TRBJ2-7; D perhaps matches TRBD1 (6 bases). This CDR3 region has 14 residues. V lost 4 bases and J 6 bases, leaving 16 bases between the germline ends. The CDR3 spells CASSYREKRSEQYF. The CDR3 DNA reads TGTGCCAGCAGTTACAGGGAGAAGAGGAGCGAGCAGTACTTC.

On this clonotype: An end of the junction does not agree with germline; a read error may underlie this. This chain connects TRBV5-1 to TRBJ2-7; 7 bases match TRBD1. The CDR3 totals 15 residues. Germline CDR1 is SGHRS and CDR2 is YFSETQ. The CDR3 sequence: CVSSLTGFEWDEQYF. In DNA form, the CDR3 reads TGCGTCAGCAGCTTGACAGGGTTCGAGTGGGACGAGCAGTACTTC.

Comment on this clonotype: This could be a read error, since a much larger clone is one nucleotide away. Written as DNA, the CDR3 is TGCAGCGTTGAGGGACAGGGAGTCGGGGAGCTGTTTTTT. Amino acids: CSVEGQGVGELFF. This chain uses TRBV29-1 with TRBJ2-2, with 9 bases identical to TRBD1. V trimming: 3 bases; J trimming: 7 bases; junction bases outside the gene matches: 3. The length of the CDR3 is 13 residues. The germline V gene has CDR1 SQVTM and CDR2 ANQGSEA.

Comment on this clonotype: A read error may account for a junction end that differs from germline. DNA for the CDR3: TGCGTCAGCAGCATTACACAAAACACTGAAGCTTTCTTT. This translates into CVSSITQNTEAFF. The V call is TRBV7-6, the J call TRBJ1-1; D ambiguous. The germline gives CDR1 SGHVS, CDR2 FNYEAQ. This CDR3 region has 13 residues. Looking up the rest from reference TRBV7-6 and TRBJ1-1 gives the full variable domain: GAGVSQSPRYKVTKRGQDVALRCDPISGHVSLYWYRQALGQGPEFLTYFNYEAQQDKSGLPNDRFSAERPEGSISTLTIQRTEQRDSAMYRCVSSITQNTEAFFGQGTRLTVV.

This clonotype was seen more than once but under ten times. This chain connects TRBV24-1 to TRBJ2-2, with D possibly TRBD1 on 5 matching bases. The CDR3 is 16 amino acids. The V end was cut by 0 bases, the J end by 0 bases, with 7 bases between. Germline CDR1 KGHDR, CDR2 SFDVKD. The CDR3: CATSDLGASNTGELFF. The CDR3 DNA follows: TGTGCCACCAGTGATTTGGGGGCTTCGAACACCGGGGAGCTGTTTTTT.

The gene calls are TRBV5-1 and TRBJ1-3, with 7 bases that match TRBD1. The CDR3 runs to 15 residues. V lost 4 bases to trimming and J lost 3 bases; unmatched junction nucleotides: 7. Germline V gene sequence: CDR1 SGHRS, CDR2 YFSETQ. DNA for the CDR3: TGCGCCAGCAGCCGACAGGGTGCATATGGAAACACCATATATTTT. Translated, it gives CASSRQGAYGNTIYF.

This clonotype was observed at least ten times. V usage is TRBV30 and J usage is TRBJ1-1, with D unresolved. Germline CDR1 reads GTSNPN; CDR2 reads SVGIG (reference sequence). CDR3 length equals 14 residues. The germline V and J ends were trimmed by 4 bases and 1 base, with 13 bases remaining between them. The DNA for the CDR3 is TGTGCCTGGAATCCCGGACGGTGGAACACTGAAGCTTTCTTT. Translated: CAWNPGRWNTEAFF.